This TCR beta chain was documented in a study of molecular identifiers for immune sequencing clone quantification. MiXCR, applied by TCRdb to the PCR reads, yields one record per CDR3 protein. The repertoire holds under 650,000 distinct CDR3 sequences, with nearly 20% as singletons. Sorted cells numbering roughly 19,000 to 1,100,000, with 10%, 30% or 50% RNA, yielded the naive CD8 libraries. Naive CD8 T cell sorting was performed on the CD8+CD4-CCR7+CD45RA+ phenotype. Germline V gene lookup returns CDR1 LNHDA and CDR2 SQIVND (reference sequence). The CDR3 totals 16 residues. Sequenced input: naive CD8+ T cells from blood, with Jurkat cell RNA spiked in. Subset here: FACS-sorted CD8+CD4-CCR7+CD45RA+ naive T cells. The receptor was derived from a human donor in good health. Some libraries in this study had Jurkat cell RNA spiked in. The chain employs TRBV19 and TRBJ1-5; TRBD1 aligns across 12 bases. Matching the DNA end better, TRBJ2-3 makes the J call doubtful. The CDR3 DNA is TGTGCCAGTAGTCACCCGGGACAGGGGGCGGTTTGGCCCCAGTATTTT. Residues: CASSHPGQGAVWPQYF.